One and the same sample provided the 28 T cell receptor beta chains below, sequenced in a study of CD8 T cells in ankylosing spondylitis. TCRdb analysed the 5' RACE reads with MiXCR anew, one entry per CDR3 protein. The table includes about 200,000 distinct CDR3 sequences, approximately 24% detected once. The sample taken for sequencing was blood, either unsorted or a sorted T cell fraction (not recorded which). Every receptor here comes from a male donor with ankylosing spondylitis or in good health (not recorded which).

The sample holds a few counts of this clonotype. The CDR3 DNA sequence: TGCAGTGCTAGAGGGTACAATGAGCAGTTCTTC. It translates to CSARGYNEQFF. The V and J genes are TRBV20-1 and TRBJ2-1, with unresolved D. This CDR3 has 11 amino acids. CDR1 DFQATT and CDR2 SNEGSKA come from the germline V gene (reference sequence). The ends were cut back, 1 base at V and 4 bases at J, with 2 bases in the middle.

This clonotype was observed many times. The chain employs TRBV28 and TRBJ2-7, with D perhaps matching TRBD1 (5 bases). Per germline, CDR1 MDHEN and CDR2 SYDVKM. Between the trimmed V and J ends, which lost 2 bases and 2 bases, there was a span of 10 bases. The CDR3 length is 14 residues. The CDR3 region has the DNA TGTGCCAGCAGTTTACGACAGTCGCCCTACGAGCAGTACTTC. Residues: CASSLRQSPYEQYF.

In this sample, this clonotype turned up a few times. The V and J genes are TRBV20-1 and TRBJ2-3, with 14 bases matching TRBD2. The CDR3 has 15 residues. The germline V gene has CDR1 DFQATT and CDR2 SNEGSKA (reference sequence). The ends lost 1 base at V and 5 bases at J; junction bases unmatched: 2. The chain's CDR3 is CSARGTSGRIDTQYF. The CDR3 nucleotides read TGCAGTGCTAGAGGGACTAGCGGGAGGATAGATACGCAGTATTTT.

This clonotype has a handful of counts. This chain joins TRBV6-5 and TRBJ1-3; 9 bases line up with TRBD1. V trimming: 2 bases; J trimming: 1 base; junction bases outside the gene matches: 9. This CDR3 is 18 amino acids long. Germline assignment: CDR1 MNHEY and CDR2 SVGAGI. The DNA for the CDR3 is TGTGCCAGCAGTTACGGGCCTCCGGGACAGGGTTCTGGAAACACCATATATTTT. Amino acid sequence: CASSYGPPGQGSGNTIYF.

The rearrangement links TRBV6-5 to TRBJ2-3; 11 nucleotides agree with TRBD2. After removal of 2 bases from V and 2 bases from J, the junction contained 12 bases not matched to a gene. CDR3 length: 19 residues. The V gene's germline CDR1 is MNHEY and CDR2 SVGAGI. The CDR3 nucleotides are TGTGCCAGCAGTTACCTTAAGACTAGCGGGACAAAGTCCACAGATACGCAGTATTTT. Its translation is CASSYLKTSGTKSTDTQYF.

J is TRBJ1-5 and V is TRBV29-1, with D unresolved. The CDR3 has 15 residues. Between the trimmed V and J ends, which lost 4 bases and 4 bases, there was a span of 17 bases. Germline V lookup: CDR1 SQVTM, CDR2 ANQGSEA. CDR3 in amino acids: CSVVVFGQPNQPQHF. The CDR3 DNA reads TGCAGCGTTGTGGTTTTCGGCCAGCCGAATCAGCCCCAGCATTTT. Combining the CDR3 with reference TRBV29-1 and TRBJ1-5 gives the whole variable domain SAVISQKPSRDICQRGTSLTIQCQVDSQVTMMFWYRQQPGQSLTLIATANQGSEATYESGFVIDKFPISRPNLTFSTLTVSNMSPEDSSIYLCSVVVFGQPNQPQHFGDGTRLSIL.

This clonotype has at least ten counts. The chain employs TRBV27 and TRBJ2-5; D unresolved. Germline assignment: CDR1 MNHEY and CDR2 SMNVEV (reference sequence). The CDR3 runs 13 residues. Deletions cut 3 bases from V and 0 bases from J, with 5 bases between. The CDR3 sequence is CASSFGHQETQYF. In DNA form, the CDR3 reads TGTGCCAGCAGTTTCGGACACCAAGAGACCCAGTACTTC.

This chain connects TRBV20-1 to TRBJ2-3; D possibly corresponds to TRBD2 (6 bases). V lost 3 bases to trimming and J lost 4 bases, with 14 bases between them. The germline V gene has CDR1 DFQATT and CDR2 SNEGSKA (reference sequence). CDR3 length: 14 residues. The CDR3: CSARRGPSADTQYF. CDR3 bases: TGCAGTGCTAGGCGCGGTCCTAGCGCAGATACGCAGTATTTT.

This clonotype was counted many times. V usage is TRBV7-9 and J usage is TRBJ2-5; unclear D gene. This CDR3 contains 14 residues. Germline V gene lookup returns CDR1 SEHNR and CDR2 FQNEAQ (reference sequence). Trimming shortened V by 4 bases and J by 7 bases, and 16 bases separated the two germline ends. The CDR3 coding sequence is TGTGCCAGCAGCTCGGTGTTGTCTTTTGGGACCCAGTACTTC. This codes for CASSSVLSFGTQYF.

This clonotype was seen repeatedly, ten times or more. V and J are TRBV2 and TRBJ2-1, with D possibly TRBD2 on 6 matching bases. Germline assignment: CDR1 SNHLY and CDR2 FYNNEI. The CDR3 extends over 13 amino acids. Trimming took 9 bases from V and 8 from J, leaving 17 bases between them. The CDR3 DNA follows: TGTGCCAGAAATACGGGACTGGGGGATGAGCAGTTCTTC. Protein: CARNTGLGDEQFF.

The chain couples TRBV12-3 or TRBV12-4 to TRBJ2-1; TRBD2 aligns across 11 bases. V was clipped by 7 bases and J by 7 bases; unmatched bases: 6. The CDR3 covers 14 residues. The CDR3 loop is CASTETSGDNEQFF. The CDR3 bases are TGTGCCAGCACGGAGACTAGCGGGGATAATGAGCAGTTCTTC.

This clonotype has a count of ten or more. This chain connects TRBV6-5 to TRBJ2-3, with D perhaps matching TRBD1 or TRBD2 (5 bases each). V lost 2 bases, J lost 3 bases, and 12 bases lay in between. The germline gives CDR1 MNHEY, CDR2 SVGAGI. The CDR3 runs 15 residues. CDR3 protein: CASSYLGAATDTQYF. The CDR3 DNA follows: TGTGCCAGCAGTTACCTCGGGGCGGCTACAGATACGCAGTATTTT.

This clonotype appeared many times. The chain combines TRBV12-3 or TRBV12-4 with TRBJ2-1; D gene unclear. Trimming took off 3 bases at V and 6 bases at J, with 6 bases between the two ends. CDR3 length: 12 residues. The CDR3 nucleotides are TGTGCCAGCAGTTTTGAGCTCAATGAGCAGTTCTTC. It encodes CASSFELNEQFF.

The CDR3 sequence is CASSPTAGQGETQYF. Written as DNA, the CDR3 is TGTGCCAGCAGCCCAACCGCCGGACAGGGTGAGACCCAGTACTTC. The chain joins TRBV7-6 to TRBJ2-5, with 8 bases matching TRBD1. CDR1 SGHVS and CDR2 FNYEAQ come from the germline V gene. This CDR3 is 15 amino acids long. V lost 5 bases to trimming and J lost 5 bases; unmatched junction nucleotides: 10.

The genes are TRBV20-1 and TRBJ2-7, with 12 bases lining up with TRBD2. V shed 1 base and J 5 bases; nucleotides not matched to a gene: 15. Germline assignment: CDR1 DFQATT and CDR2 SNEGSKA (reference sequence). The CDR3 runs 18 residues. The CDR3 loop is CSARGWGPSGRAGDEQYF. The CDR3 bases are TGCAGTGCTAGAGGTTGGGGCCCTAGCGGGAGGGCCGGGGACGAGCAGTACTTC.

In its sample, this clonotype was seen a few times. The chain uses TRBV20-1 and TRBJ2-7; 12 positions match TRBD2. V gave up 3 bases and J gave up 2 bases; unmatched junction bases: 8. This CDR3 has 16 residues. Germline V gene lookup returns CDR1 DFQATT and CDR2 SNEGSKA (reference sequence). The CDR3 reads CSARPSGRVLPYEQYF. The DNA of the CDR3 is TGCAGTGCTAGGCCTAGCGGGAGGGTCTTACCCTACGAGCAGTACTTC.

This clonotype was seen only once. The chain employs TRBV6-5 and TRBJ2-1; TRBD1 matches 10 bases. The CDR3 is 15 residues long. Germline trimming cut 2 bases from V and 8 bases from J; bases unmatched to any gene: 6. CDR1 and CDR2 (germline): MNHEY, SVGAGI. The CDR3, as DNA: TGTGCCAGCAGTTACCGGGACAGGGGTACCGATGAGCAGTTCTTC. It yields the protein CASSYRDRGTDEQFF.

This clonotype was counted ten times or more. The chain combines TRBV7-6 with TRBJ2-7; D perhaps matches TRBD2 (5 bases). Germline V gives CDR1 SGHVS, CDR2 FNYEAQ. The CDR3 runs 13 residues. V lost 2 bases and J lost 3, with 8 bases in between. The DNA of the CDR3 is TGTGCCAGCAGCTTAAACGGGAACTACGAGCAGTACTTC. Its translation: CASSLNGNYEQYF.

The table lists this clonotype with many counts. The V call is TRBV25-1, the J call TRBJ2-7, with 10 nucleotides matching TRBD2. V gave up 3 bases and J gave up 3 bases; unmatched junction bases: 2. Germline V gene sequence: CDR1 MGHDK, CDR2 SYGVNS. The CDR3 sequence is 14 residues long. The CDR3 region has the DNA TGTGCCAGCAGTGACCTAGCGGGAGACTACGAGCAGTACTTC. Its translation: CASSDLAGDYEQYF.

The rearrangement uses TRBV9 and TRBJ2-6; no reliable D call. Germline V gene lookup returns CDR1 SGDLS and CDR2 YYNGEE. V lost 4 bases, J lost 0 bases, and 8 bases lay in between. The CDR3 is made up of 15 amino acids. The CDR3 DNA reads TGTGCCAGCAGCCTGACTGGCTCTGGGGCCAACGTCCTGACTTTC. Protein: CASSLTGSGANVLTF.

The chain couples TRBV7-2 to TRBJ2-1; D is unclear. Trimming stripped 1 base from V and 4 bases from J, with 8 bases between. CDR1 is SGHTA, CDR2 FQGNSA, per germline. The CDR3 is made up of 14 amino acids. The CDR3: CASSLETLYNEQFF. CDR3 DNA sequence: TGTGCCAGCAGCTTAGAGACACTTTACAATGAGCAGTTCTTC.

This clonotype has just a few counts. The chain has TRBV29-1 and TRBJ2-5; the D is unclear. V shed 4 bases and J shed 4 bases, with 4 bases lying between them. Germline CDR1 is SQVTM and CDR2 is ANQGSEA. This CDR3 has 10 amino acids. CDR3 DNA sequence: TGCAGCGTTGCCAGAGAGACCCAGTACTTC. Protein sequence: CSVARETQYF.

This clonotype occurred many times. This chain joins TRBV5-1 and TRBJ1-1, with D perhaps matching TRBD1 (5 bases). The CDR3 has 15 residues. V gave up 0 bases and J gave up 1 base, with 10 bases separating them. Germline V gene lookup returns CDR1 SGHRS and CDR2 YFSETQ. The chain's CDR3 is CASSLAGGKNTEAFF. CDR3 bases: TGCGCCAGCAGCTTGGCCGGGGGGAAGAACACTGAAGCTTTCTTT.

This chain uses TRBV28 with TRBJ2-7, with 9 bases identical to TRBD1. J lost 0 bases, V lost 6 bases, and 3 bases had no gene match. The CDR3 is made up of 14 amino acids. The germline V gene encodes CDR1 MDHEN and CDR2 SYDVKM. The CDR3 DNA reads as TGTGCCAGCAGGAGACAGGGGGACTCCTACGAGCAGTACTTC. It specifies CASRRQGDSYEQYF.

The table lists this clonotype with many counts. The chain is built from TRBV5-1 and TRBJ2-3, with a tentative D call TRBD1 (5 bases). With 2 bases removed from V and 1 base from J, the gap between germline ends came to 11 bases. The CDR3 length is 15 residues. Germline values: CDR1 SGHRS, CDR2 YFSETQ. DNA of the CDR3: TGCGCCAGCAGCTTTGGTCAGGGTGGCACAGATACGCAGTATTTT. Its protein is CASSFGQGGTDTQYF.

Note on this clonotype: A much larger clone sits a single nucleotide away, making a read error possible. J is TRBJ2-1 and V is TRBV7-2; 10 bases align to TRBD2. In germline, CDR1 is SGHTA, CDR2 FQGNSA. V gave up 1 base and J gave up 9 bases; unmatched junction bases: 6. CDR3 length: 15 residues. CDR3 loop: CASSLGSSGSTEQFF. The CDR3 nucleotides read TGTGCCAGCAGCTTAGGGTCTAGCGGGAGCACTGAGCAGTTCTTC.

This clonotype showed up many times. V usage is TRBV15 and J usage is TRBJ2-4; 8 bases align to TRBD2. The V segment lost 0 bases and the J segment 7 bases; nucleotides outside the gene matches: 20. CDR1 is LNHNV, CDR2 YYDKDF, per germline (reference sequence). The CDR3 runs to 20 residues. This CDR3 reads CATSRDKRERQGSSENIQYF. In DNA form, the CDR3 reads TGTGCCACCAGCAGAGATAAGCGGGAGAGGCAGGGCTCATCAGAGAACATTCAGTACTTC.

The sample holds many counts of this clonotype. The CDR3 sequence: CASSSGTGFVTGELFF. DNA for the CDR3: TGTGCCAGCAGCTCCGGGACAGGGTTCGTCACCGGGGAGCTGTTTTTT. The J gene is TRBJ2-2, the V gene TRBV6-2 or TRBV6-3, with 9 positions matching TRBD1. Trimming at V came to 6 bases and at J to 4 bases, leaving 9 bases not matched to a gene. The CDR3 totals 16 residues. The germline V gene encodes CDR1 MNHEY and CDR2 SVGEGT.